This T cell receptor beta chain originates from a study of Ad26.COV2.S vaccination and SARS-CoV-2 variants. Study-level points and caveats: Individuals receiving vaccine had higher spike-specific TCR breadth than placebo recipients did. The TCR-based breadth and depth measures might underestimate overall T cell responses.

The CDR3 length is 15 residues. V was clipped by 4 bases and J by 1 base; unmatched bases: 2. Germline loops: CDR1 ENHRY, CDR2 SYGVKD. Worth noting for this clone: The antigen is unknown.

Produced via immunoSEQ multiplex PCR; TCRdb's table is partial and in-frame only. The data hold roughly 700,000 clones, with 89% observed a single time. As for treatment: roughly 19 received Ad26.COV2.S at low or high dose, single or two shots; 5 received placebo; per-sample allocation not given. The samples date from day 63 after the first vaccine or placebo injection. Whoever gave the sample was an adult aged 18-55 years in Boston. The input for sequencing was peripheral blood, taken in a trial of Ad26.COV2.S vaccine versus placebo. The origin of this receptor is a person between 18 and 65 years old who received the Ad26.COV2.S COVID-19 vaccine or a placebo. The chain uses TRBV10-3 and TRBJ2-2; 8 nucleotides align to TRBD2. Here the CDR3 DNA reads TGTGCCATCAGTGTTAGCGGGAAGAACACCGGGGAGCTGTTTTTT. Translation: CAISVSGKNTGELFF.